These 17 T cell receptor beta chains were all obtained from the same sample, sequenced in a study of persistence of HIV-infected CD4 T cells. Their cognate antigens are unknown. Sequencing used immunoSEQ version 4 in survey mode. TCRdb keeps only in-frame clones here, not all; method: immunoSEQ multiplex PCR. Here the sample spans about 40,000 clones, around three quarters being singletons. The stimulus was an HIV-1 Gag 15-mer peptide pool, about 1 ug/peptide/mL. Memory cells lacking CD40L and CD69 with high CD45RO were sorted. The sample here was CD4+ T cells sorted from PBMCs after approximately 19-hour stimulation, taken from a patient who received antiretroviral therapy. These receptors all stem from an adult man with HIV who was CMV-seropositive.

This rearrangement joins TRBV4-2 to TRBJ2-1; TRBD1 matches 7 bases. The V gene's germline CDR1 is LGHNA and CDR2 YNFKEQ. This CDR3 has 15 residues. Trimming took 4 bases from V and 2 from J; bases not matched to a gene: 5. The CDR3 coding sequence is TGTGCCAGCAGCCCTCCGGGACAGACCTACAATGAGCAGTTCTTC. This encodes CASSPPGQTYNEQFF.

This rearrangement joins TRBV7-7 to TRBJ2-2, with TRBD2 matching over 8 bases. Per the germline V gene, CDR1 is SSHAT and CDR2 is FNYEAQ (reference sequence). V lost 5 bases to trimming and J lost 4 bases; unmatched junction nucleotides: 12. The CDR3 length is 17 residues. The DNA of the CDR3 is TGTGCCAGCAGCCACCAAGCGGGAGATCGGGTCACCGGGGAGCTGTTTTTT. Its translation: CASSHQAGDRVTGELFF. Combining the CDR3 with reference TRBV7-7 and TRBJ2-2 gives the whole variable domain GAGVSQSPRYKVTKRGQDVTLRCDPISSHATLYWYQQALGQGPEFLTYFNYEAQPDKSGLPSDRFSAERPEGSISTLTIQRTEQRDSAMYRCASSHQAGDRVTGELFFGEGSRLTVL.

The chain carries TRBV2 and TRBJ1-5; no reliable D call. CDR1 is SNHLY and CDR2 is FYNNEI in the germline V gene. This CDR3 has 11 amino acids. V was shortened by 2 bases and J by 11 bases, with 7 bases between the two germline ends. The CDR3: CASSEPGAQHF. CDR3 in DNA: TGTGCCAGCAGTGAACCGGGAGCCCAGCATTTT.

The chain employs TRBV2 and TRBJ1-3; no reliable D call. Per germline, CDR1 SNHLY and CDR2 FYNNEI. The CDR3 extends over 15 amino acids. V was trimmed by 4 bases and J by 0 bases, leaving 10 bases between them. The CDR3 region has the DNA TGTGCCAGCAGTGGCCGGGGTGTCTCTGGAAACACCATATATTTT. It specifies CASSGRGVSGNTIYF.

The chain carries TRBV5-1 and TRBJ1-1; D gene uncertain. Per the germline V gene, CDR1 is SGHRS and CDR2 is YFSETQ. V was shortened by 4 bases and J by 3 bases, with 10 bases between the two germline ends. This CDR3 is built from 13 residues. The CDR3 coding sequence is TGCGCCAGCAGCCCCGGAGCGGACACTGAAGCTTTCTTT. Translation: CASSPGADTEAFF.

V is TRBV19 and J is TRBJ1-4; D unclear. The CDR3 sequence is 11 residues long. CDR1 and CDR2 (germline): LNHDA, SQIVND (reference sequence). V gave up 9 bases and J gave up 8 bases, with 10 bases separating them. DNA of the CDR3: TGTGCCAGCTCTTGGAGAGAAAAACTGTTTTTT. The encoded protein is CASSWREKLFF.

The chain uses TRBV25-1 and TRBJ1-4; tentatively, D is TRBD1 (5 bases). The germline V gene encodes CDR1 MGHDK and CDR2 SYGVNS. This CDR3 comprises 15 residues. V shed 4 bases and J shed 10 bases, with 19 bases lying between them. The CDR3 DNA reads as TGTGCCAGCAGTGCCCCTGAGGACTCAAGGGGAAAACTGTTTTTT. Translating it yields CASSAPEDSRGKLFF.

The J gene is TRBJ2-5, the V gene TRBV5-1; TRBD2 might be the D (6 bases). Deletions cut 5 bases from V and 1 base from J, with 15 bases between. The CDR3 contains 15 residues. Per the germline V gene, CDR1 is SGHRS and CDR2 is YFSETQ. The CDR3 loop is CASSPAGKIQETQYF. For the CDR3, the DNA is TGCGCCAGCAGTCCGGCGGGGAAAATCCAAGAGACCCAGTACTTC.

V gene TRBV15 combines with J gene TRBJ2-7; 7 bases are a match to TRBD2. J lost 5 bases, V lost 5 bases, and 12 bases had no gene match. This CDR3 region has 15 residues. Per germline, CDR1 LNHNV and CDR2 YYDKDF (reference sequence). CDR3 region: CATSLTGGWKNEQYF. The CDR3 region has the DNA TGTGCCACCAGCCTCACCGGGGGGTGGAAGAACGAGCAGTACTTC.

The sample holds one count of this clone. The chain has TRBV27 and TRBJ1-4; 7 positions agree with TRBD1. The ends lost 6 bases at V and 7 bases at J; junction bases unmatched: 5. CDR3 length equals 13 residues. Germline V gene data show CDR1 as MNHEY and CDR2 as SMNVEV (reference sequence). The chain's CDR3 is CASRYNRGEKLFF. CDR3 nucleotides: TGTGCCAGCAGATACAACAGGGGTGAAAAACTGTTTTTT.

This sequence joins TRBV7-9 and TRBJ1-2; 9 positions match TRBD1. J was trimmed by 1 base and V by 6 bases; bases with no gene match: 3. CDR1 and CDR2 (germline): SEHNR, FQNEAQ (reference sequence). The length of the CDR3 is 14 residues. The CDR3 protein is CASSSGQGNYGYTF. As DNA, the CDR3 is TGTGCCAGCAGTTCGGGACAGGGTAACTATGGCTACACCTTC.

V usage is TRBV3-1 (or the pseudogene TRBV3-2) and J usage is TRBJ2-1; D unclear. V was trimmed by 4 bases and J by 3 bases, leaving 10 bases between them. This CDR3 has 14 residues. Germline loops: CDR1 LGHDT, CDR2 YNNKEL (reference sequence). CDR3 in amino acids: CASSLGLLYNEQFF. CDR3 DNA: TGTGCCAGCAGCCTCGGGCTGCTCTACAATGAGCAGTTCTTC.

This clone appeared a few times. This chain connects TRBV25-1 to TRBJ2-7; D ambiguous. The CDR3 runs 11 residues. In germline, CDR1 is MGHDK, CDR2 SYGVNS. V was trimmed by 4 bases and J by 4 bases, leaving 5 bases between them. Here the CDR3 reads CASSGKYEQYF. The CDR3 nucleotides read TGTGCCAGCAGTGGTAAATACGAGCAGTACTTC.

The V call is TRBV25-1, the J call TRBJ2-7; D remains unclear. The CDR3 has 11 residues. The germline V gene encodes CDR1 MGHDK and CDR2 SYGVNS. V lost 0 bases and J 5 bases, leaving 2 bases between the germline ends. As DNA, the CDR3 is TGTGCCAGCAGTGAATATCACGAGCAGTACTTC. Translated, it gives CASSEYHEQYF.

This sequence joins TRBV25-1 and TRBJ2-3; either TRBD1 or TRBD2 may supply D (6 bases each). V lost 4 bases and J lost 2, with 10 bases in between. CDR1 and CDR2 (germline): MGHDK, SYGVNS. This CDR3 is 14 amino acids long. The CDR3 is CASSGWGATDTQYF. For the CDR3, the DNA is TGTGCCAGCAGTGGGTGGGGGGCCACAGATACGCAGTATTTT.

The rearrangement uses TRBV5-8 and TRBJ1-1; weak D call: TRBD1 (5 bases). Germline-derived CDR1 and CDR2 are SGHTS and YDEGEE. Trimming pared 4 bases from V and 7 bases from J, leaving 17 bases between. The CDR3 covers 14 residues. The CDR3 region is CASSPAGEAGEAFF. As DNA, the CDR3 is TGTGCCAGCAGCCCGGCGGGGGAGGCGGGTGAAGCTTTCTTT.

The chain has TRBV13 and TRBJ2-7; tentative D call: TRBD2 (5 bases). The CDR3 is 15 amino acids. Germline lookup yields CDR1 PRHDT and CDR2 FYEKMQ (reference sequence). V was cut by 1 base and J by 7 bases, with 17 bases left in between. CDR3 protein: CASSLAFWSGSEQYF. The CDR3 DNA reads TGTGCCAGCAGCTTAGCCTTTTGGTCGGGGTCGGAGCAGTACTTC.